The 21 T cell receptor beta chains in this list originate from one sample, sequenced in a study of early stage breast cancer tumors. Measured with immunoSEQ multiplex PCR; TCRdb has only the in-frame clones, and not every one. Among tens of thousands of clones listed, 60% to 85% were seen once. The specimen sequenced was blood. These receptors came from a person aged 55 to 69 with breast cancer.

This chain uses TRBV29-1 with TRBJ2-1; D ambiguous. The length of the CDR3 is 13 residues. V lost 3 bases to trimming and J lost 7 bases, with 13 bases between them. Germline CDR1 SQVTM, CDR2 ANQGSEA. CDR3 region: CSVDRGSNNEQFF. CDR3 DNA: TGCAGCGTTGACCGTGGTAGCAATAATGAGCAGTTCTTC.

The genes are TRBV9 and TRBJ1-1; D not certain. Germline-derived CDR1 and CDR2 are SGDLS and YYNGEE. The CDR3 is made up of 15 amino acids. V dropped 4 bases and J dropped 1 base, with 14 bases sitting between them. CDR3 sequence reads: CASSPYSKRNTEAFF. CDR3 nucleotides: TGTGCCAGCAGCCCCTACAGCAAAAGGAACACTGAAGCTTTCTTT.

This chain joins TRBV5-1 and TRBJ2-5; TRBD2 aligns across 11 bases. CDR1 is SGHRS, CDR2 YFSETQ, per germline. CDR3 size: 15 residues. J gave up 2 bases and V 4 bases, and 4 bases lay outside the gene matches. CDR3 region: CASSIGTSGQETQYF. CDR3 in DNA: TGCGCCAGCAGCATAGGGACTAGCGGACAAGAGACCCAGTACTTC.

This clone has a handful of counts. The chain is built from TRBV7-2 and TRBJ2-2; 7 positions agree with TRBD2. Germline V gene sequence: CDR1 SGHTA, CDR2 FQGNSA. V gave up 2 bases and J gave up 5 bases; unmatched junction bases: 8. The CDR3 sequence is 16 residues long. The CDR3 nucleotides are TGTGCCAGCAGCTTAAGGGGAGGGAGGGTGACCGGGGAGCTGTTTTTT. Residues: CASSLRGGRVTGELFF.

The chain couples TRBV6-5 to TRBJ2-7; possibly TRBD1 or TRBD2 for D (6 bases each). Per the germline V gene, CDR1 is MNHEY and CDR2 is SVGAGI. The CDR3 consists of 12 residues. V gave up 8 bases and J gave up 2 bases, with 10 bases separating them. CDR3 region: CASRGQTYEQYF. Here the CDR3 DNA reads TGTGCCAGCCGGGGGCAAACCTACGAGCAGTACTTC.

J is TRBJ1-1 and V is TRBV4-1; no firm D call. Germline CDR1 MGHRA, CDR2 YSYEKL. This CDR3 region has 14 residues. Between the trimmed V and J ends, which lost 4 bases and 0 bases, there was a span of 9 bases. The CDR3 sequence is CASSPSPVNTEAFF. Here the CDR3 DNA reads TGCGCCAGCAGCCCCTCCCCAGTGAACACTGAAGCTTTCTTT.

The chain carries TRBV18 and TRBJ2-1, with 11 bases identical to TRBD2. This CDR3 spans 17 amino acids. Germline V lookup: CDR1 KGHSH, CDR2 LQKENI. V was pared by 6 bases and J by 5 bases, with 12 bases of the junction left unmatched. In DNA, the CDR3 is TGTGCCAGCTCGCTTACTAGCGGGGGACGGGGTGACAATGAGCAGTTCTTC. Its protein is CASSLTSGGRGDNEQFF.

The J gene is TRBJ1-2, the V gene TRBV5-1; TRBD1 agrees at 7 bases. Germline values: CDR1 SGHRS, CDR2 YFSETQ. J gave up 10 bases and V 2 bases, and 17 bases lay outside the gene matches. This CDR3 is 16 amino acids long. CDR3 loop: CASSFNSQGKGEDYTF. The CDR3 DNA sequence: TGCGCCAGCAGCTTCAACTCACAGGGGAAAGGTGAGGACTACACCTTC.

The rearrangement uses TRBV30 and TRBJ1-1, with 7 bases matching TRBD1. There are 11 residues in the CDR3. Germline V lookup: CDR1 GTSNPN, CDR2 SVGIG (reference sequence). Trimming cost V 0 bases and J 10 bases; bases outside gene matches: 2. The chain's CDR3 is CAWSVGGLAFF. CDR3 nucleotide sequence: TGTGCCTGGAGTGTAGGGGGCTTAGCTTTCTTT.

The gene calls are TRBV7-3 and TRBJ2-5, with a possible D match to TRBD2 (6 bases). The CDR3 contains 15 residues. Germline values: CDR1 SGHTA, CDR2 FQGTGA. The germline V and J ends were trimmed by 5 bases and 0 bases, with 13 bases remaining between them. The chain's CDR3 is CASSPTGGYQETQYF. Here the CDR3 DNA reads TGTGCCAGCAGCCCTACTGGGGGGTACCAAGAGACCCAGTACTTC.

The sample holds a few counts of this clone. The rearrangement links TRBV6-1 to TRBJ1-5, with D possibly being TRBD1 (6 bases). Germline V gives CDR1 MNHNS, CDR2 SASEGT. CDR3 length: 14 amino acids. V dropped 5 bases and J dropped 5 bases, with 13 bases sitting between them. The CDR3 reads CASSSGTTYQPQHF. DNA for the CDR3: TGTGCCAGCAGTTCCGGGACAACATATCAGCCCCAGCATTTT.

The chain employs TRBV7-3 and TRBJ1-2; no clear D gene. V shed 0 bases and J shed 6 bases, with 17 bases lying between them. Germline V gives CDR1 SGHTA, CDR2 FQGTGA. The CDR3 spans 16 residues. The CDR3 DNA reads TGTGCCAGCAGCTTAACTCCAATTCTGGGGAGGGATGGCTACACCTTC. It encodes CASSLTPILGRDGYTF.

This chain joins TRBV19 and TRBJ1-2; D gene unclear. There are 14 residues in the CDR3. V lost 1 base to trimming and J lost 4 bases, with 10 bases between them. Germline assignment: CDR1 LNHDA and CDR2 SQIVND (reference sequence). The CDR3 spells CASSIGTHAYGYTF. As DNA, the CDR3 is TGTGCCAGTAGTATAGGGACGCATGCCTATGGCTACACCTTC.

The rearrangement uses TRBV14 and TRBJ2-6; no definite D call. CDR3 size: 14 residues. Germline V gene sequence: CDR1 SGHDN, CDR2 FVKESK. The V end lost 1 base, the J end lost 4 bases, and 5 bases lay between the germline ends. This chain's CDR3 is CASSQVGGANVLTF. The CDR3 nucleotides read TGTGCCAGCAGCCAAGTGGGGGGGGCCAACGTCCTGACTTTC.

Only a few counts were recorded for this clone. The V gene is TRBV7-6, the J gene TRBJ1-1; D is unclear. Trimming pared 7 bases from V and 1 base from J, leaving 22 bases between. The CDR3 runs to 17 residues. Germline values: CDR1 SGHVS, CDR2 FNYEAQ. This CDR3 is CASTSPEGEWGNTEAFF. For the CDR3, the DNA is TGTGCCAGCACGTCTCCCGAAGGAGAGTGGGGGAACACTGAAGCTTTCTTT.

This sequence joins TRBV29-1 and TRBJ2-1; 13 bases are a match to TRBD2. J was trimmed by 10 bases and V by 3 bases; bases with no gene match: 6. The length of the CDR3 is 14 residues. The germline V gene encodes CDR1 SQVTM and CDR2 ANQGSEA. CDR3 nucleotides: TGCAGCGTTGATCAAGGGACTAGCGGGATCGAGCAGTTCTTC. Its translation: CSVDQGTSGIEQFF.

This clone has only one observation. This sequence joins TRBV9 and TRBJ2-7, with a tentative D call TRBD2 (5 bases). CDR3 length: 11 amino acids. Germline V gene data show CDR1 as SGDLS and CDR2 as YYNGEE. Trimming took off 5 bases at V and 6 bases at J, with 9 bases between the two ends. The CDR3 reads CASSAGGEQYF. For the CDR3, the DNA is TGTGCCAGCAGTGCCGGAGGCGAGCAGTACTTC.

This chain connects TRBV18 to TRBJ2-1; 10 bases map to TRBD2. The V and J ends lost 5 bases and 0 bases, in that order; junction bases with no gene match: 4. CDR3 size: 16 residues. Germline CDR1 is KGHSH and CDR2 is LQKENI. Here the CDR3 reads CASSILAGASYNEQFF. In nucleotides, the CDR3 is TGTGCCAGCTCAATCCTAGCGGGGGCCTCCTACAATGAGCAGTTCTTC.

The V gene is TRBV11-2, the J gene TRBJ1-1, with D maybe TRBD1 (5 bases). The CDR3 consists of 16 residues. The V end was cut by 6 bases, the J end by 8 bases, with 25 bases between. CDR1 is SGHAT, CDR2 FQNNGV, per germline. CDR3 protein: CASRPDSARPLAEAFF. In nucleotides, the CDR3 is TGTGCCAGCAGACCCGACAGCGCTCGGCCACTAGCGGAAGCTTTCTTT.

The V and J genes are TRBV5-4 and TRBJ1-3, with D unclear. The CDR3 has 15 residues. CDR1 and CDR2 (germline): SGHNT, YYREEE (reference sequence). Trimming pared 3 bases from V and 0 bases from J, leaving 10 bases between. For the CDR3, the DNA is TGTGCCAGCAGCTCGAAGGGTAACTCTGGAAACACCATATATTTT. Translating gives CASSSKGNSGNTIYF.

The V call is TRBV11-3, the J call TRBJ2-2, with TRBD2 as a possible D gene (8 bases). Germline lookup yields CDR1 SGHNT and CDR2 YENEEA. V was trimmed by 5 bases and J by 4 bases, leaving 17 bases between them. CDR3 size: 16 residues. The CDR3: CASSREGAQPTGELFF. As DNA, the CDR3 is TGTGCCAGCAGCCGGGAGGGGGCCCAACCCACCGGGGAGCTGTTTTTT.